Shown below are 4 T cell receptor beta chains from a single sample sequenced in a study of T cells after yellow fever vaccination. MiXCR, run by TCRdb on the 5' RACE reads, gives a single entry per CDR3 protein. The sample records hundreds of thousands of distinct CDR3 sequences, about a sixth being singletons. The source material was PBMCs, sampled around 5 days after the first yellow fever vaccination. Source of these receptors: a man younger than 35 who received the YFV17D yellow fever vaccine.

J is TRBJ2-1 and V is TRBV5-1, with D unclear. From germline, CDR1 is SGHRS and CDR2 YFSETQ. This CDR3 contains 15 residues. Between the trimmed V and J ends, which lost 6 bases and 8 bases, there was a span of 21 bases. The CDR3 reads CASTPGFTTADEQFF. The CDR3 bases are TGCGCCAGCACTCCCGGGTTTACAACGGCGGATGAGCAGTTCTTC. Variable domain in full (rest from reference TRBV5-1 and TRBJ2-1): KAGVTQTPRYLIKTRGQQVTLSCSPISGHRSVSWYQQTPGQGLQFLFEYFSETQRNKGNFPGRFSGRQFSNSRSEMNVSTLELGDSALYLCASTPGFTTADEQFFGPGTRLTVL.

This clonotype was seen a handful of times. This rearrangement joins TRBV5-6 to TRBJ2-3; maybe TRBD2 (6 bases). V was cut by 4 bases and J by 6 bases, with 18 bases left in between. The CDR3 is 15 residues long. Looked up from germline, CDR1 is SGHDT and CDR2 is YYEEEE. The CDR3 DNA follows: TGTGCCAGCAGCACCGGCGGAGAACGGGGGGATACGCAGTATTTT. Translation: CASSTGGERGDTQYF.

V gene TRBV27 combines with J gene TRBJ2-6, with D possibly TRBD1 on 5 matching bases. CDR1 and CDR2 (germline): MNHEY, SMNVEV (reference sequence). The CDR3 runs 15 residues. Trimming pared 5 bases from V and 5 bases from J, leaving 13 bases between. The CDR3 DNA reads as TGTGCCAGCAGTCTGACAGTGGCCTGGGCCAACGTCCTGACTTTC. Translating gives CASSLTVAWANVLTF.

This sequence joins TRBV20-1 and TRBJ2-5; no firm D call. The CDR3 is 13 residues long. Trimming removed 1 base at V and 7 bases at J, with 13 bases between. Germline V gene sequence: CDR1 DFQATT, CDR2 SNEGSKA (reference sequence). As DNA, the CDR3 is TGCAGTGCTAGAGTCACCCTCCCAGGGACCCAGTACTTC. Amino acids: CSARVTLPGTQYF.